The entry below gives a single T cell receptor (beta chain) sequence along with its context. Its antigen remains unknown. This entry comes from a study of long-term antiretroviral therapy in people with HIV. Study as a whole: The earliest samples came from an era when ART typically awaited falling CD4 counts. General observations from the study: The blood, collected between the mid-2000s and the late 2010s, was possibly taken under older ART regimens.

Germline V CDR1 and CDR2: LNHDA, SQIVND (reference sequence). CDR3 length: 16 residues. V lost 1 base, J lost 3 bases, and 8 bases stayed unmatched. Samples were assayed with immunoSEQ v3.0 at survey level. Profiled with immunoSEQ multiplex PCR; TCRdb holds only in-frame clones, not every one. The sample has 7,800 or so clones, about 80% seen once; the top ten hold 16%. The receptor's source is a man aged 40-49 years with HIV. The rearrangement links TRBV19 to TRBJ2-7; TRBD1 agrees at 8 bases. Material: unsorted PBMCs, obtained 0.1 years after starting antiretroviral therapy. CDR3 protein: CASSIGYGQGSYEQYF. CDR3 sequence (DNA): TGTGCCAGTAGTATAGGGTACGGACAGGGAAGCTACGAGCAGTACTTC. Full variable domain (outside the CDR3, taken from reference TRBV19 and TRBJ2-7): DGGITQSPKYLFRKEGQNVTLSCEQNLNHDAMYWYRQDPGQGLRLIYYSQIVNDFQKGDIAEGYSVSREKKESFPLTVTSAQKNPTAFYLCASSIGYGQGSYEQYFGPGTRLTVT.